The source of this T cell receptor beta chain is a study of blood T cell repertoires in COVID-19. Profiled with immunoSEQ multiplex PCR; TCRdb holds only in-frame clones, not every one. The sample includes hundreds of thousands of clones, over 75% of them seen just once. The CDR3 is made up of 14 amino acids. Germline lookup yields CDR1 MDHEN and CDR2 SYDVKM. The V gene lost 6 bases and the J gene lost 3 bases, with 14 bases spanning the gap. The specimen sequenced was PBMCs or T cells enriched from blood (not recorded which). The clonotype originates from a woman between 40 and 55 years old who had recovered from COVID-19. V is TRBV28 and J is TRBJ1-2, with a weak D call TRBD1 (5 bases). This CDR3 is CASRPRGDYYGYTF. The CDR3 region has the DNA TGTGCCAGCAGGCCCCGAGGGGACTACTATGGCTACACCTTC.